This TCR beta chain derives from a study of beta chain features in type 1 diabetes. Study overall: Similarity in age, gender and cell yields was seen between patients and healthy donors.

On this clone itself: What it binds is not known.

The whole isolated RNA underwent reverse transcription, so sequencing captured expressed TCRB transcripts. Data came from immunoSEQ multiplex PCR; TCRdb stores just in-frame clones and leaves some out. In the table there are approximately 38,000 clones, roughly two thirds of which are singletons. The CDR3 contains 16 residues. V dropped 6 bases and J dropped 10; count of bases not matched to a gene: 11. Germline assignment: CDR1 SEHNR and CDR2 FQNEAQ (reference sequence). Whole-study results and caveats: The study found that naive, central memory and Treg TCRB repertoires appeared more similar in patients than in healthy donors.

The receptor's source is a woman in her twenties or thirties in good health. The specimen was Tregs from blood. The rearrangement uses TRBV7-9 and TRBJ2-1; TRBD2 aligns across 14 bases. The DNA of the CDR3 is TGTGCCAGCAGGTCCCCGGGACTAGCGGGAGAGGGCGAGCAGTTCTTC. Its translation: CASRSPGLAGEGEQFF.